The 26 T cell receptor beta chains in this list originate from one sample, sequenced in a study of shared clonotypes between healthy human individuals. TCRdb's copy holds only in-frame clones and misses some; the assay was immunoSEQ multiplex PCR. The sample includes around 1.6 million clones, under 99% of them seen just once. The sequencing sample was made of naive CD4+ T cells sorted from blood. Stated subset: CD45RA+ positively selected. These receptors all stem from a man younger than 45 in good health.

The J gene is TRBJ1-1, the V gene TRBV4-2, with D unresolved. Germline V lookup: CDR1 LGHNA, CDR2 YNFKEQ. The CDR3 extends over 14 amino acids. Trimming took off 4 bases at V and 1 base at J, with 10 bases between the two ends. The CDR3 coding sequence is TGTGCCAGCAGCCCGGTCGTAAAGAACACTGAAGCTTTCTTT. Its translation is CASSPVVKNTEAFF.

The gene calls are TRBV10-3 and TRBJ2-2; D gene ambiguous. V was clipped by 7 bases and J by 0 bases, with 12 bases between them. Germline CDR1 ENHRY, CDR2 SYGVKD. CDR3 length equals 15 residues. CDR3 coding DNA: TGTGCCATCAAAAGGAGTTCGGCGAACACCGGGGAGCTGTTTTTT. The encoded protein is CAIKRSSANTGELFF.

The chain combines TRBV6-5 with TRBJ2-1; 8 positions agree with TRBD1. Germline V lookup: CDR1 MNHEY, CDR2 SVGAGI. V lost 4 bases to trimming and J lost 5 bases; unmatched junction nucleotides: 7. This CDR3 has 15 residues. CDR3 nucleotides: TGTGCCAGCAGTTCTCCGGGACAGGAGGACAATGAGCAGTTCTTC. Its protein product is CASSSPGQEDNEQFF.

The V call is TRBV5-5, the J call TRBJ2-7; D perhaps matches TRBD2 (7 bases). The V gene lost 6 bases and the J gene lost 3 bases, with 25 bases spanning the gap. CDR1 SGHKS and CDR2 YYEKEE come from the germline V gene (reference sequence). This CDR3 comprises 17 residues. The CDR3 DNA is TGTGCCAGCATCGAACAGGGCGGAGAGCGGGAAGGCTACGAGCAGTACTTC. It translates to CASIEQGGEREGYEQYF.

Notes on this clone: Other DNA sequences in the same sample also yield this CDR3. The J gene is TRBJ2-1, the V gene TRBV5-1; D is perhaps TRBD2 (6 bases). CDR3 length: 15 residues. V dropped 0 bases and J dropped 4 bases, with 11 bases sitting between them. Per the germline V gene, CDR1 is SGHRS and CDR2 is YFSETQ. The CDR3 loop is CASSLAPGTYNEQFF. The CDR3 DNA follows: TGCGCCAGCAGCTTGGCCCCCGGGACTTACAATGAGCAGTTCTTC.

V is TRBV30 and J is TRBJ2-7; D ambiguous. Trimming left V 5 bases short and J 4 bases short, with 12 bases between. This CDR3 comprises 12 residues. Looked up from germline, CDR1 is GTSNPN and CDR2 is SVGIG (reference sequence). The CDR3 DNA is TGTGCCTGGGGGCCAGACGCGTACGAGCAGTACTTC. It codes for CAWGPDAYEQYF.

As regards this clone: Other DNA sequences in the same sample also yield this CDR3. The chain links TRBV5-1 to TRBJ2-2; possible D gene TRBD2, 6 bases. Germline values: CDR1 SGHRS, CDR2 YFSETQ. Between the trimmed V and J ends, which lost 1 base and 6 bases, there was a span of 7 bases. CDR3 length equals 13 residues. The CDR3 DNA reads TGCGCCAGCAGCTTGAGCGGGCCCGGGGAGCTGTTTTTT. It is translated as CASSLSGPGELFF.

This clone was seen a few times. This chain uses TRBV5-1 with TRBJ2-3; the D is unclear. The V and J ends lost 7 bases and 1 base respectively, with 13 bases between them. CDR1 SGHRS and CDR2 YFSETQ come from the germline V gene. The CDR3 spans 14 residues. CDR3 bases: TGCGCCAGCCGGCGAGAGGCGGGCACAGATACGCAGTATTTT. As protein: CASRREAGTDTQYF.

In its sample, this clone was seen a few times. The same CDR3 arises from other DNA sequences in this sample as well. The V gene is TRBV20-1, the J gene TRBJ1-2; no clear D. Germline V gene lookup returns CDR1 DFQATT and CDR2 SNEGSKA (reference sequence). The CDR3 sequence is 10 residues long. Trimming pared 5 bases from V and 5 bases from J, leaving 6 bases between. This CDR3 is CSAVDYGYTF. The CDR3 DNA reads as TGCAGTGCTGTGGATTATGGCTACACCTTC.

Points on this clone: Other DNA sequences in the same sample also yield this CDR3. The J gene is TRBJ1-4, the V gene TRBV7-9; 7 bases fit TRBD1. The CDR3 is made up of 15 amino acids. The V segment lost 1 base and the J segment 2 bases; nucleotides outside the gene matches: 1. Per germline, CDR1 SEHNR and CDR2 FQNEAQ (reference sequence). The CDR3 DNA sequence: TGTGCCAGCAGCTTAGGACAGGGCACTAATGAAAAACTGTTTTTT. Residues: CASSLGQGTNEKLFF.

Remarks on this clone: Other nucleotide sequences from this sample produce the same CDR3. The chain uses TRBV28 and TRBJ2-7, with 7 bases identical to TRBD1. V was pared by 2 bases and J by 2 bases, with 6 bases of the junction left unmatched. Per the germline V gene, CDR1 is MDHEN and CDR2 is SYDVKM. The CDR3 contains 15 residues. CDR3 sequence (DNA): TGTGCCAGCAGTTTAGGGCAGGGGGTAACCTACGAGCAGTACTTC. Translating gives CASSLGQGVTYEQYF.

The V gene is TRBV11-2, the J gene TRBJ2-1; D remains unclear. Looked up from germline, CDR1 is SGHAT and CDR2 is FQNNGV. The CDR3 covers 16 residues. V was cut by 0 bases and J by 1 base, with 10 bases left in between. The DNA of the CDR3 is TGTGCCAGCAGCTTAGACCCCGTGGGGTCCTACAATGAGCAGTTCTTC. This gives the protein CASSLDPVGSYNEQFF.

The chain uses TRBV27 and TRBJ2-5; 8 positions agree with TRBD2. The CDR3 is 15 amino acids. With V trimmed by 3 bases and J by 2 bases, 5 bases remained unmatched. Germline V gene lookup returns CDR1 MNHEY and CDR2 SMNVEV (reference sequence). The CDR3 DNA reads TGTGCCAGCAGTTTCTCCAGCGGGAGACAAGAGACCCAGTACTTC. Translated: CASSFSSGRQETQYF.

CDR3 nucleotides: TGTGCCAGCAGCCCCTCGTGGGCGGGAGTGGGTACCGGGGAGCTGTTTTTT. Translation gives CASSPSWAGVGTGELFF. The chain joins TRBV9 to TRBJ2-2; 7 nucleotides agree with TRBD2. This CDR3 comprises 17 residues. With V trimmed by 4 bases and J by 5 bases, 14 bases remained unmatched. CDR1 is SGDLS, CDR2 YYNGEE, per germline.

Concerning this clone itself: This CDR3 is also generated by other DNA sequences in the sample. This rearrangement joins TRBV11-2 to TRBJ2-5; D uncertain. Trimming removed 5 bases from V and 2 bases from J, with 3 bases in between. Germline V gives CDR1 SGHAT, CDR2 FQNNGV. CDR3 length equals 11 residues. Written as DNA, the CDR3 is TGTGCCAGCAGCCCACAAGAGACCCAGTACTTC. Translated, it gives CASSPQETQYF.

The chain joins TRBV2 to TRBJ2-7, with D tentatively TRBD2 (5 bases). CDR3 size: 13 residues. Germline lookup yields CDR1 SNHLY and CDR2 FYNNEI. V shed 7 bases and J shed 4 bases, with 14 bases lying between them. CDR3 amino acids: CASIGNRGYEQYF. The CDR3 DNA follows: TGTGCCAGCATCGGGAACCGCGGTTACGAGCAGTACTTC.

The chain couples TRBV5-6 to TRBJ2-7; the D is unclear. Germline CDR1 is SGHDT and CDR2 is YYEEEE. CDR3 size: 14 residues. V dropped 4 bases and J dropped 2 bases, with 13 bases sitting between them. CDR3 sequence reads: CASSGPPTAYEQYF. The CDR3 nucleotides read TGTGCCAGCAGCGGGCCCCCGACTGCCTACGAGCAGTACTTC.

The chain couples TRBV15 to TRBJ2-1; D remains unclear. The CDR3 extends over 15 amino acids. The germline gives CDR1 LNHNV, CDR2 YYDKDF (reference sequence). The V gene lost 0 bases and the J gene lost 4 bases, with 10 bases spanning the gap. The CDR3: CATSRDTRTYNEQFF. CDR3 nucleotide sequence: TGTGCCACCAGCAGAGATACTCGCACGTACAATGAGCAGTTCTTC.

J is TRBJ2-3 and V is TRBV7-9, with D perhaps matching TRBD1 or TRBD2 (6 bases each). Germline V gene sequence: CDR1 SEHNR, CDR2 FQNEAQ (reference sequence). Deletions cut 5 bases from V and 4 bases from J, with 19 bases between. This CDR3 contains 16 residues. The CDR3 here is CASSRGTLHGADTQYF. The DNA for the CDR3 is TGTGCCAGCAGCAGGGGGACTCTCCATGGGGCAGATACGCAGTATTTT.

The genes are TRBV6-6 and TRBJ1-4; D not resolved. Per germline, CDR1 MNHNY and CDR2 SVGAGI (reference sequence). V shed 7 bases and J shed 7 bases, with 19 bases lying between them. CDR3 length: 15 residues. CDR3 region: CASTSTGITSEKLFF. The CDR3 DNA follows: TGTGCCAGCACCAGCACCGGGATCACATCTGAAAAACTGTTTTTT.

This clone was observed once. The genes are TRBV4-3 and TRBJ2-5, with D possibly matching TRBD1 (5 bases). CDR3 length: 15 amino acids. CDR1 LGHNA and CDR2 YSLEER come from the germline V gene. V was cut by 1 base and J by 3 bases, with 12 bases left in between. CDR3 in DNA: TGCGCCAGCAGCCAAGTCCGCAGGGCGAAAGAGACCCAGTACTTC. It translates to CASSQVRRAKETQYF.

The CDR3: CASRSSSSGSVYEQYF. CDR3 nucleotide sequence: TGTGCCAGTAGATCTAGCTCTAGCGGGAGTGTCTACGAGCAGTACTTC. This chain joins TRBV19 and TRBJ2-7; 10 positions agree with TRBD2. The CDR3 runs to 16 residues. Trimming cost V 6 bases and J 3 bases; bases outside gene matches: 11. Germline CDR1 LNHDA, CDR2 SQIVND (reference sequence).

This clone is a singleton in its sample. V gene TRBV18 combines with J gene TRBJ2-1, with 8 bases fitting TRBD2. V shed 6 bases, J shed 4 bases, and the junction held 14 bases outside the gene matches. This CDR3 spans 17 amino acids. Germline CDR1 KGHSH, CDR2 LQKENI. The CDR3 loop reads CASSLDRGGLLYNEQFF. CDR3 nucleotide sequence: TGTGCCAGCTCTCTAGACCGGGGGGGGCTTCTGTACAATGAGCAGTTCTTC.

The chain joins TRBV28 to TRBJ1-1; maybe TRBD1 (5 bases). The V end was cut by 7 bases, the J end by 9 bases, with 12 bases between. The CDR3 has 11 amino acids. The germline CDR1 and CDR2 sequences are MDHEN and SYDVKM. The CDR3 nucleotides are TGTGCCAGCATCTCTGGGGGTAAAGCTTTCTTT. Translating gives CASISGGKAFF. The full variable domain, its missing parts supplied by reference TRBV28 and TRBJ1-1, is DVKVTQSSRYLVKRTGEKVFLECVQDMDHENMFWYRQDPGLGLRLIYFSYDVKMKEKGDIPEGYSVSREKKERFSLILESASTNQTSMYLCASISGGKAFFGQGTRLTVV.

V is TRBV6-5 and J is TRBJ2-1; TRBD1 or TRBD2 may be the D gene (6 bases each). Per the germline V gene, CDR1 is MNHEY and CDR2 is SVGAGI. Trimming took 2 bases from V and 4 from J, leaving 9 bases between them. This CDR3 has 14 residues. The CDR3 protein is CASSYRGVYNEQFF. The DNA for the CDR3 is TGTGCCAGCAGTTACAGGGGGGTATACAATGAGCAGTTCTTC.

The chain links TRBV10-1 to TRBJ2-2, with D perhaps TRBD1 (6 bases). The germline CDR1 and CDR2 sequences are WNHNN and SYGVQD (reference sequence). This CDR3 has 12 amino acids. V dropped 4 bases and J dropped 6 bases, with 6 bases sitting between them. This CDR3 is CASSGTAGELFF. Here the CDR3 DNA reads TGCGCCAGCAGTGGGACAGCCGGGGAGCTGTTTTTT.